The 24 T cell receptor beta chains presented below share a single source sample, sequenced in a study of blood T cells in healthy people across ages. Together with a sample-barcoded 5' primer, a J-beta primer mix was included in a second PCR lasting roughly 6 to 12 cycles. TCRdb passed the 5' RACE reads through MiXCR, listing each CDR3 protein once. The sample includes around 1.5 million distinct CDR3 sequences, roughly 59% seen only once; the top ten take 5.5% to 8%. Material for sequencing was blood. The receptor set was obtained from a young man in good health.

The chain is built from TRBV5-8 and TRBJ2-5, with D possibly called TRBD1 or TRBD2 (5 bases each). The CDR3 is 14 residues long. Trimming left V 7 bases short and J 4 bases short, with 17 bases between. Germline lookup yields CDR1 SGHTS and CDR2 YDEGEE. In DNA, the CDR3 is TGTGCCAGCCCATGGGGGTCGGTACGAGAGACCCAGTACTTC. Translated, it gives CASPWGSVRETQYF. Full variable domain (remainder filled in from reference TRBV5-8 and TRBJ2-5): EAGVTQSPTHLIKTRGQQATLRCSPISGHTSVYWYQQALGLGLQFLLWYDEGEERNRGNFPPRFSGRQFPNYSSELNVNALELEDSALYLCASPWGSVRETQYFGPGTRLLVL.

J is TRBJ2-5 and V is TRBV27; D is perhaps TRBD1 (5 bases). CDR3 size: 16 residues. V lost 5 bases to trimming and J lost 5 bases, with 21 bases between them. Germline-derived CDR1 and CDR2 are MNHEY and SMNVEV (reference sequence). CDR3 DNA: TGTGCCAGCAGTCATAATAGCCCCCGGACACAGGAGACCCAGTACTTC. Translation gives CASSHNSPRTQETQYF.

The chain combines TRBV7-2 with TRBJ2-1, with 11 nucleotides matching TRBD2. From germline, CDR1 is SGHTA and CDR2 FQGNSA. Trimming removed 4 bases from V and 15 bases from J; junction bases left unmatched: 5. The CDR3 is 12 residues long. The CDR3 DNA follows: TGTGCCAGCAGCTCTACTAGCGGGGGCCGGTTCTTC. This translates into CASSSTSGGRFF.

The chain is built from TRBV29-1 and TRBJ2-1, with a tentative D call TRBD1 (6 bases). V lost 7 bases and J 4 bases, leaving 17 bases between the germline ends. The CDR3 has 14 amino acids. Per the germline V gene, CDR1 is SQVTM and CDR2 is ANQGSEA. The CDR3 here is CSGLPGHLYNEQFF. The CDR3 nucleotides are TGCAGCGGTCTACCGGGACACTTATACAATGAGCAGTTCTTC.

This chain uses TRBV7-2 with TRBJ2-2; TRBD1 aligns across 7 bases. The CDR3 sequence is 15 residues long. Germline-derived CDR1 and CDR2 are SGHTA and FQGNSA. V shed 5 bases, J shed 1 base, and the junction held 4 bases outside the gene matches. The CDR3 here is CASSQGQLNTGELFF. CDR3 DNA: TGTGCCAGCAGCCAGGGACAGTTGAACACCGGGGAGCTGTTTTTT.

The chain recombines TRBV20-1 with TRBJ2-7; the match to TRBD1 covers 11 bases. CDR3 length equals 16 residues. Germline CDR1 DFQATT, CDR2 SNEGSKA (reference sequence). V lost 5 bases, J lost 2 bases, and 11 bases stayed unmatched. CDR3 region: CSAGQGAGTGPYEQYF. The CDR3 nucleotides read TGCAGTGCTGGACAGGGGGCGGGTACTGGCCCCTACGAGCAGTACTTC.

This chain uses TRBV3-1 with TRBJ2-2; the match to TRBD2 covers 7 bases. This CDR3 spans 15 amino acids. The V and J ends lost 4 bases and 8 bases, in that order; junction bases with no gene match: 10. The germline V gene encodes CDR1 LGHDT and CDR2 YNNKEL (reference sequence). CDR3 in amino acids: CASSLSAGSLGELFF. In DNA, the CDR3 is TGTGCCAGCAGCCTTTCAGCGGGATCTCTTGGGGAGCTGTTTTTT.

The gene calls are TRBV11-2 and TRBJ2-5, with D uncertain. The DNA matches TRBJ2-7 better at its end, which makes the J call doubtful. Germline-derived CDR1 and CDR2 are SGHAT and FQNNGV. The CDR3 covers 13 residues. CDR3 sequence (DNA): TGTGCCAGCAGCCCCCGCTGGATACTCGAGCAGTACTTC. As protein: CASSPRWILEQYF.

V and J are TRBV5-6 and TRBJ2-5; no clear D gene. Germline values: CDR1 SGHDT, CDR2 YYEEEE. The CDR3 covers 15 residues. V was trimmed by 0 bases and J by 2 bases, leaving 11 bases between them. The CDR3 region has the DNA TGTGCCAGCAGCTTGGTGGTGCCAGCACAAGAGACCCAGTACTTC. It yields the protein CASSLVVPAQETQYF.

The CDR3 DNA is TGTGCCAGCAGTTTATGGGCGGCGGCTAACTATGGCTACACCTTC. Its protein is CASSLWAAANYGYTF. The V and J genes are TRBV12-3 or TRBV12-4 and TRBJ1-2, with D uncertain. This CDR3 is 15 amino acids long. Deletions cut 2 bases from V and 0 bases from J, with 10 bases between.

The rearrangement links TRBV5-1 to TRBJ1-1; the D is unclear. CDR1 and CDR2 (germline): SGHRS, YFSETQ. Trimming stripped 3 bases from V and 8 bases from J, with 14 bases between. This CDR3 has 13 amino acids. The CDR3 DNA reads TGCGCCAGCAGCTCTTTGCGCGCGACCGAAGCTTTCTTT. The encoded protein is CASSSLRATEAFF. The complete variable domain, with remaining parts taken from reference TRBV5-1 and TRBJ1-1, reads KAGVTQTPRYLIKTRGQQVTLSCSPISGHRSVSWYQQTPGQGLQFLFEYFSETQRNKGNFPGRFSGRQFSNSRSEMNVSTLELGDSALYLCASSSLRATEAFFGQGTRLTVV.

This clonotype was picked up a small number of times. The gene calls are TRBV7-9 and TRBJ2-4; D is undetermined. The J call may be wrong; the DNA end is better matched by TRBJ2-7. The CDR3 runs 13 residues. Germline V CDR1 and CDR2: SEHNR, FQNEAQ (reference sequence). In DNA form, the CDR3 reads TGTGCCAGCAGCACGTTAGGGTCCTACGAGCAGTACTTC. It yields the protein CASSTLGSYEQYF.

The chain is built from TRBV5-5 and TRBJ2-7, with D perhaps TRBD1 (6 bases). The CDR3 covers 14 residues. The germline V and J ends were trimmed by 6 bases and 3 bases, with 16 bases remaining between them. CDR1 SGHKS and CDR2 YYEKEE come from the germline V gene (reference sequence). CDR3: CASTLSRGLYEQYF. Here the CDR3 DNA reads TGTGCCAGCACCCTGAGCAGGGGCCTCTACGAGCAGTACTTC. Full variable domain (remainder filled in from reference TRBV5-5 and TRBJ2-7): DAGVTQSPTHLIKTRGQQVTLRCSPISGHKSVSWYQQVLGQGPQFIFQYYEKEERGRGNFPDRFSARQFPNYSSELNVNALLLGDSALYLCASTLSRGLYEQYFGPGTRLTVT.

This chain uses TRBV12-3 or TRBV12-4 with TRBJ1-5; no definite D call. The CDR3 has 13 amino acids. V lost 7 bases and J lost 6, with 13 bases in between. The CDR3 sequence is CASNSAGGQPQHF. Written as DNA, the CDR3 is TGTGCCAGCAATTCCGCCGGCGGTCAGCCCCAGCATTTT.

The chain joins TRBV29-1 to TRBJ1-1, with a weak D call TRBD1 (5 bases). The CDR3 extends over 14 amino acids. From germline, CDR1 is SQVTM and CDR2 ANQGSEA. Trimming pared 5 bases from V and 1 base from J, leaving 14 bases between. This chain's CDR3 is CSVQTRVENTEAFF. DNA of the CDR3: TGCAGCGTTCAAACCAGGGTTGAGAACACTGAAGCTTTCTTT.

This clonotype was recorded a few times. This chain uses TRBV12-3 or TRBV12-4 with TRBJ2-5; D uncertain. This CDR3 has 13 residues. The V end lost 2 bases, the J end lost 3 bases, and 7 bases lay between the germline ends. The CDR3 region has the DNA TGTGCCAGCAGTTTAAAGGTGAAAGAGACCCAGTACTTC. The encoded protein is CASSLKVKETQYF.

Only one count was recorded for this clonotype. The rearrangement joins TRBV10-3 to TRBJ1-2; D might be TRBD1 (6 bases). CDR1 ENHRY and CDR2 SYGVKD come from the germline V gene. The V end lost 6 bases, the J end lost 0 bases, and 14 bases lay between the germline ends. The CDR3 totals 15 residues. The CDR3 spells CAISPQGLANYGYTF. In DNA form, the CDR3 reads TGTGCCATCAGCCCACAGGGTTTAGCTAACTATGGCTACACCTTC.

In the case of this clonotype: One end of the junction does not line up with germline, which may come from a read error. The chain employs TRBV20-1 and TRBJ2-7; TRBD2 matches 7 bases. The CDR3 loop spans 12 amino acids. Germline V gene lookup returns CDR1 DFQATT and CDR2 SNEGSKA (reference sequence). The CDR3 bases are TGCAGTGCGAGAGCGGGAAACAATGAGCAGTACTTC. It translates to CSARAGNNEQYF.

The chain carries TRBV2 and TRBJ2-3; D unclear. CDR1 SNHLY and CDR2 FYNNEI come from the germline V gene. Deletions cut 6 bases from V and 10 bases from J, with 17 bases between. The CDR3 length is 13 residues. The CDR3 loop is CASRDPARDAQYF. The CDR3 nucleotides read TGTGCCAGCAGAGATCCCGCACGAGACGCGCAGTATTTT.

This chain links TRBV20-1 with TRBJ2-2; possibly TRBD1 for D (6 bases). The CDR3 consists of 17 residues. The V end lost 1 base, the J end lost 4 bases, and 19 bases lay between the germline ends. Germline V lookup: CDR1 DFQATT, CDR2 SNEGSKA (reference sequence). CDR3 coding DNA: TGCAGTGCTAGAGTCGGTATTGAACAGGGTCTCACCGGGGAGCTGTTTTTT. Translating gives CSARVGIEQGLTGELFF.

The rearrangement uses TRBV4-3 and TRBJ2-7; D is unresolved. Germline V gene sequence: CDR1 LGHNA, CDR2 YSLEER. The CDR3 sequence is 14 residues long. Deletions cut 0 bases from V and 6 bases from J, with 12 bases between. CDR3 amino acids: CASSQEVRYAEQYF. DNA for the CDR3: TGCGCCAGCAGCCAAGAAGTTAGATATGCCGAGCAGTACTTC.

The table lists this clonotype with a few counts. The rearrangement uses TRBV6-1 and TRBJ2-7, with 9 bases aligning to TRBD2. V was pared by 2 bases and J by 1 base, with 6 bases of the junction left unmatched. Per germline, CDR1 MNHNS and CDR2 SASEGT. The CDR3 contains 16 residues. The CDR3 sequence: CASSELAGLPSYEQYF. For the CDR3, the DNA is TGTGCCAGCAGTGAACTAGCGGGGTTACCATCCTACGAGCAGTACTTC.

This chain connects TRBV7-9 to TRBJ2-4, with D perhaps matching TRBD1 or TRBD2 (5 bases each). The better agreement between TRBJ2-7 and the DNA end casts doubt on the J call. The CDR3 runs to 13 residues. Germline CDR1 is SEHNR and CDR2 is FQNEAQ (reference sequence). Here the CDR3 DNA reads TGTGCCAGCAGCTTAGGGGACGGGTTCGAGCAGTACTTC. It yields the protein CASSLGDGFEQYF.

CDR3 loop: CASSPRTGWITF. CDR3 coding DNA: TGTGCCAGCAGTCCCAGGACCGGATGGATCACCTTC. The chain links TRBV6-6 to TRBJ1-2; no clear D. The CDR3 is 12 amino acids. V was pared by 5 bases and J by 13 bases, with 17 bases between. Germline V gene data show CDR1 as MNHNY and CDR2 as SVGAGI (reference sequence).